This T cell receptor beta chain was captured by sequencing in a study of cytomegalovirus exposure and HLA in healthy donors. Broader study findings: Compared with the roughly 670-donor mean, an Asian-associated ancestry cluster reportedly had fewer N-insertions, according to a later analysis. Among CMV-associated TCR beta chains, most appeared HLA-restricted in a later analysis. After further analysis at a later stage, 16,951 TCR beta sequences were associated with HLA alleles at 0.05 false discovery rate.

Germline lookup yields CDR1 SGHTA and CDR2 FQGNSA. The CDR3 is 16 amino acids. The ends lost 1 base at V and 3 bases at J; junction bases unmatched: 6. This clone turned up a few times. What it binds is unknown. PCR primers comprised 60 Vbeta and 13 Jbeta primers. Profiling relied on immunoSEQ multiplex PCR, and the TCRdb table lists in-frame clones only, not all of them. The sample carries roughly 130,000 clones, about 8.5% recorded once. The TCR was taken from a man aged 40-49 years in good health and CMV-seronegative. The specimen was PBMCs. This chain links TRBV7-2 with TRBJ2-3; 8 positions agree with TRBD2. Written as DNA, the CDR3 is TGTGCCAGCAGCTTAGTTGCGGGGGGTTTTACAGATACGCAGTATTTT. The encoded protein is CASSLVAGGFTDTQYF.